Listed here are 25 T cell receptor beta chains from one sample, sequenced in a study of shared clonotypes between healthy human individuals. Sequencing used immunoSEQ multiplex PCR; TCRdb keeps in-frame clones, though not all of them. The repertoire has approximately 2.3 million clones, more than 80% of them found once; the top ten carry under 0.45%. The material sequenced was naive CD4+ T cells from PBMCs. Subset of the sample: CD45RA+ positively selected. The receptors were gathered from a man aged 18-30 years in good health. Some clones in this sample may be carry-over from other donors' samples.

This rearrangement joins TRBV20-1 to TRBJ1-1; weak D call: TRBD1 (5 bases). Germline values: CDR1 DFQATT, CDR2 SNEGSKA (reference sequence). V dropped 5 bases and J dropped 5 bases, with 6 bases sitting between them. The CDR3 runs to 10 residues. The CDR3 DNA reads TGCAGTGCTCGACAGACTGAAGCTTTCTTT. As protein: CSARQTEAFF.

This sequence joins TRBV27 and TRBJ1-1; D call uncertain. The V gene's germline CDR1 is MNHEY and CDR2 SMNVEV (reference sequence). The CDR3 sequence is 13 residues long. V lost 4 bases to trimming and J lost 1 base, with 7 bases between them. In DNA, the CDR3 is TGTGCCAGCAGTTACCAGGAGAACACTGAAGCTTTCTTT. Its translation: CASSYQENTEAFF.

This clone was recorded only once. This rearrangement joins TRBV11-2 to TRBJ2-7; a possible D gene is TRBD2 (7 bases). The CDR3 consists of 14 residues. V lost 5 bases and J 7 bases, leaving 18 bases between the germline ends. CDR1 SGHAT and CDR2 FQNNGV come from the germline V gene. CDR3 sequence reads: CASSLGGAIGEQYF. The CDR3 DNA follows: TGTGCCAGCAGCCTTGGGGGGGCCATAGGTGAGCAGTACTTC.

J is TRBJ2-7 and V is TRBV5-1; TRBD1 aligns across 9 bases. Germline CDR1 SGHRS, CDR2 YFSETQ. The CDR3 consists of 14 residues. V lost 4 bases, J lost 5 bases, and 7 bases stayed unmatched. The CDR3 DNA reads TGCGCCAGCAGCGGTGGGACAGGGAGCAACGAGCAGTACTTC. Its translation is CASSGGTGSNEQYF. Together with reference TRBV5-1 and TRBJ2-7, the CDR3 gives the full variable domain: KAGVTQTPRYLIKTRGQQVTLSCSPISGHRSVSWYQQTPGQGLQFLFEYFSETQRNKGNFPGRFSGRQFSNSRSEMNVSTLELGDSALYLCASSGGTGSNEQYFGPGTRLTVT.

V is TRBV11-3 and J is TRBJ2-1, with 7 bases that match TRBD2. Germline loops: CDR1 SGHNT, CDR2 YENEEA. Losses at the gene ends were 1 base for V and 8 bases for J; bases not matched to a gene: 5. The CDR3 has 14 amino acids. CDR3 DNA: TGTGCCAGCAGCTTAGCGGGAGGTGGCGATGAGCAGTTCTTC. Protein sequence: CASSLAGGGDEQFF.

The rearrangement uses TRBV7-8 and TRBJ2-3, with a possible D match to TRBD2 (5 bases). Per germline, CDR1 SGHVS and CDR2 FQNEAQ. The CDR3 loop spans 15 amino acids. V was clipped by 8 bases and J by 2 bases, with 17 bases between them. CDR3 residues: CASHLFEGFTDTQYF. In DNA, the CDR3 is TGTGCCAGCCATCTTTTTGAGGGTTTCACAGATACGCAGTATTTT.

This chain joins TRBV7-8 and TRBJ2-7; D uncertain. Trimming stripped 8 bases from V and 0 bases from J, with 11 bases between. This CDR3 region has 13 residues. The germline CDR1 and CDR2 sequences are SGHVS and FQNEAQ. This chain's CDR3 is CASVGPRSYEQYF. The CDR3 DNA is TGTGCCAGCGTAGGTCCCCGCTCCTACGAGCAGTACTTC.

As concerns this clone: In the same sample, other DNA sequences code for this CDR3. The chain has TRBV11-3 and TRBJ2-1; D remains unclear. In germline, CDR1 is SGHNT, CDR2 YENEEA. V gave up 5 bases and J gave up 9 bases, with 11 bases separating them. The CDR3 extends over 12 amino acids. Here the CDR3 DNA reads TGTGCCAGCAGCCTCACCACGGGTGAGCAGTTCTTC. It yields the protein CASSLTTGEQFF.

This chain connects TRBV25-1 to TRBJ2-1, with 14 nucleotides matching TRBD2. Germline CDR1 and CDR2: MGHDK and SYGVNS. V shed 2 bases and J 8 bases; nucleotides not matched to a gene: 5. This CDR3 region has 16 residues. In DNA, the CDR3 is TGTGCCAGCAGTGAACCAGGGACTAGCGGGAGCTATGAGCAGTTCTTC. This translates into CASSEPGTSGSYEQFF.

This chain joins TRBV28 and TRBJ1-2; 8 bases match TRBD1. This CDR3 is 16 amino acids long. Per germline, CDR1 MDHEN and CDR2 SYDVKM. With 5 bases clipped from V and 7 bases from J, the junction kept 15 bases outside the gene matches. This chain's CDR3 is CASSNIFRGRIGGYTF. In nucleotides, the CDR3 is TGTGCCAGCAGTAATATATTCAGGGGGCGCATAGGTGGCTACACCTTC.

The V and J genes are TRBV11-2 and TRBJ1-1, with 7 bases aligning to TRBD1. This CDR3 is built from 13 residues. The ends lost 2 bases at V and 7 bases at J; junction bases unmatched: 4. CDR1 is SGHAT, CDR2 FQNNGV, per germline. The CDR3 DNA reads as TGTGCCAGCAGCTTACAGCGGGACAGTGAAGCTTTCTTT. It is translated as CASSLQRDSEAFF.

The rearrangement uses TRBV15 and TRBJ2-7; 7 nucleotides match TRBD1. J was trimmed by 3 bases and V by 3 bases; bases with no gene match: 5. CDR3 length: 14 amino acids. Germline V gene data show CDR1 as LNHNV and CDR2 as YYDKDF (reference sequence). As DNA, the CDR3 is TGTGCCACCAGCAGCGGGACAGTGGGCTACGAGCAGTACTTC. It specifies CATSSGTVGYEQYF.

As regards this clone: Other DNA variants within this sample encode the same CDR3. The chain uses TRBV27 and TRBJ1-1; D is possibly TRBD1 (6 bases). V shed 3 bases and J shed 2 bases, with 10 bases lying between them. The CDR3 has 14 residues. The V gene's germline CDR1 is MNHEY and CDR2 SMNVEV (reference sequence). The CDR3 spells CASSFQGPNTEAFF. Here the CDR3 DNA reads TGTGCCAGCAGTTTCCAGGGGCCTAACACTGAAGCTTTCTTT.

The chain is built from TRBV28 and TRBJ1-5, with D possibly matching TRBD1 (6 bases). The V gene lost 3 bases and the J gene lost 7 bases, with 10 bases spanning the gap. The CDR3 loop spans 13 amino acids. Germline V gene data show CDR1 as MDHEN and CDR2 as SYDVKM. The CDR3 coding sequence is TGTGCCAGCAGTTTGGACAGCATGCAGCCCCAGCATTTT. Residues: CASSLDSMQPQHF.

The rearrangement joins TRBV19 to TRBJ2-7; possibly TRBD2 for D (5 bases). Germline assignment: CDR1 LNHDA and CDR2 SQIVND (reference sequence). CDR3 size: 15 residues. V was pared by 10 bases and J by 8 bases, with 27 bases between. In DNA form, the CDR3 reads TGTGCCATCAGTACCCACCTCGGGAAAAAGAGAAAGCAGTACTTC. It is translated as CAISTHLGKKRKQYF.

This clone was counted between two and nine times. The V gene is TRBV5-1, the J gene TRBJ1-5; D unclear. The germline V gene encodes CDR1 SGHRS and CDR2 YFSETQ. V lost 3 bases and J 6 bases, leaving 10 bases between the germline ends. CDR3 length: 13 amino acids. CDR3 amino acids: CASSSEGGQPQHF. In nucleotides, the CDR3 is TGCGCCAGCAGCTCGGAAGGAGGTCAGCCCCAGCATTTT.

About this clone itself: This same CDR3 is encoded by further DNA sequences in the sample. This chain connects TRBV6-6 to TRBJ1-3, with 8 bases lining up with TRBD1. CDR1 MNHNY and CDR2 SVGAGI come from the germline V gene (reference sequence). The CDR3 runs 15 residues. V gave up 5 bases and J gave up 2 bases; unmatched junction bases: 5. This CDR3 is CASSARTGTGNTIYF. CDR3 DNA sequence: TGTGCCAGCAGTGCACGGACAGGGACTGGAAACACCATATATTTT.

About this clone itself: At one boundary the junction diverges from the germline segment, which might be a read error. The chain carries TRBV10-3 and TRBJ2-5, with D perhaps TRBD1 or TRBD2 (5 bases each). Germline V gene lookup returns CDR1 ENHRY and CDR2 SYGVKD. The CDR3 contains 14 residues. Written as DNA, the CDR3 is TGTGCCATCAGTGATTTCGAGGGGCAAGAGCCCCAGTACTTC. Encoded protein: CAISDFEGQEPQYF.

This clone was counted between two and nine times. The chain employs TRBV7-9 and TRBJ1-1, with D perhaps TRBD1 (5 bases). This CDR3 is built from 14 residues. V was cut by 5 bases and J by 0 bases, with 10 bases left in between. Germline CDR1 is SEHNR and CDR2 is FQNEAQ (reference sequence). CDR3 protein: CASSRQTVNTEAFF. The CDR3 bases are TGTGCCAGCAGCAGACAGACAGTGAACACTGAAGCTTTCTTT.

CDR3 sequence reads: CASSPSGGPLSGNTIYF. CDR3 coding DNA: TGTGCCAGCAGCCCGTCGGGGGGCCCACTCTCTGGAAACACCATATATTTT. The chain carries TRBV5-4 and TRBJ1-3, with D tentatively TRBD1 (6 bases). V was pared by 4 bases and J by 0 bases, with 17 bases between. The CDR3 length is 17 residues. The germline CDR1 and CDR2 sequences are SGHNT and YYREEE (reference sequence).

The gene calls are TRBV6-5 and TRBJ1-1; 8 bases align to TRBD1. CDR1 is MNHEY and CDR2 is SVGAGI in the germline V gene. This CDR3 has 16 amino acids. The V gene end was trimmed by 2 bases and the J gene end by 0 bases; junction bases not matched to a gene: 5. The CDR3 reads CASSYARGRVNTEAFF. The CDR3 nucleotides are TGTGCCAGCAGTTACGCCAGGGGGCGCGTGAACACTGAAGCTTTCTTT.

A few counts support this clone. The chain joins TRBV2 to TRBJ1-1; no definite D call. Germline V lookup: CDR1 SNHLY, CDR2 FYNNEI. The CDR3 consists of 12 residues. V was trimmed by 6 bases and J by 5 bases, leaving 10 bases between them. The CDR3 loop is CASSETRTEAFF. CDR3 bases: TGTGCCAGCAGCGAGACGAGGACTGAAGCTTTCTTT.

V usage is TRBV15 and J usage is TRBJ2-3; a weak D match, TRBD1 (5 bases). V gave up 0 bases and J gave up 3 bases, with 10 bases separating them. Germline assignment: CDR1 LNHNV and CDR2 YYDKDF (reference sequence). The length of the CDR3 is 15 residues. In DNA form, the CDR3 reads TGTGCCACCAGCAGAGAGGACATCCTTACAGATACGCAGTATTTT. The encoded protein is CATSREDILTDTQYF. Full variable domain (rest looked up from reference TRBV15 and TRBJ2-3): DAMVIQNPRYQVTQFGKPVTLSCSQTLNHNVMYWYQQKSSQAPKLLFHYYDKDFNNEADTPDNFQSRRPNTSFCFLDIRSPGLGDTAMYLCATSREDILTDTQYFGPGTRLTVL.

This sequence joins TRBV7-9 and TRBJ2-7; D remains ambiguous. Trimming pared 5 bases from V and 6 bases from J, leaving 8 bases between. Germline CDR1 reads SEHNR; CDR2 reads FQNEAQ (reference sequence). The CDR3 has 11 residues. CDR3 DNA: TGTGCCAGCAGCGACCGGTTCGAGCAGTACTTC. Translation gives CASSDRFEQYF.

The chain is built from TRBV7-3 and TRBJ2-1; maybe TRBD2 (5 bases). This CDR3 is 13 amino acids long. V shed 4 bases and J shed 3 bases, with 7 bases lying between them. Germline V gene lookup returns CDR1 SGHTA and CDR2 FQGTGA. The CDR3 loop reads CASSYGIYNEQFF. The CDR3, as DNA: TGTGCCAGCAGCTACGGGATCTACAATGAGCAGTTCTTC.